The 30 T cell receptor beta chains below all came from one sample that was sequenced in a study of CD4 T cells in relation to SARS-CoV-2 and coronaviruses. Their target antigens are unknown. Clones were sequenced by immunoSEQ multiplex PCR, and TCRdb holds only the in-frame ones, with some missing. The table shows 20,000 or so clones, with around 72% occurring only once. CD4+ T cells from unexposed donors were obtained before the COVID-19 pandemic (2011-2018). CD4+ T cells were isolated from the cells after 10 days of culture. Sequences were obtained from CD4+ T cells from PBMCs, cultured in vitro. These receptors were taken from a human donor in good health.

CDR3 DNA sequence: TGCAGTGATAGGACACGGGGACCCCTCCACTTT. Translated: CSDRTRGPLHF. The V and J genes are TRBV20-1 and TRBJ1-6, with TRBD1 as a possible D gene (5 bases). This CDR3 comprises 11 residues. Trimming cost V 7 bases and J 12 bases, with 13 bases left between them. The germline gives CDR1 DFQATT, CDR2 SNEGSKA (reference sequence).

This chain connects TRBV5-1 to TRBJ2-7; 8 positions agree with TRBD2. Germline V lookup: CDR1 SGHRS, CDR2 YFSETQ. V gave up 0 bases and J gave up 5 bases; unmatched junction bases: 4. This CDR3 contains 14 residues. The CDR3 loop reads CASSLGREGNEQYF. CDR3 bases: TGCGCCAGCAGCTTGGGCCGGGAGGGGAACGAGCAGTACTTC.

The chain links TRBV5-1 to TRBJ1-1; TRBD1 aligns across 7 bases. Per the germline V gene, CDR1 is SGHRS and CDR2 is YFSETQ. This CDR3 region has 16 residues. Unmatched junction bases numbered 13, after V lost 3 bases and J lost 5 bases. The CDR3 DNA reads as TGCGCCAGCAGCTGGGGACTCAGGGGGGAAGCAACTGAAGCTTTCTTT. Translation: CASSWGLRGEATEAFF. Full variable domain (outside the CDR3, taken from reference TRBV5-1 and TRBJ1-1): KAGVTQTPRYLIKTRGQQVTLSCSPISGHRSVSWYQQTPGQGLQFLFEYFSETQRNKGNFPGRFSGRQFSNSRSEMNVSTLELGDSALYLCASSWGLRGEATEAFFGQGTRLTVV.

For the CDR3, the DNA is TGTGCCAGCAGTCCTGGTGGGGGGCCAGGGTACACCATATATTTT. Translated: CASSPGGGPGYTIYF. This chain links TRBV27 with TRBJ1-3; perhaps TRBD1 as D (6 bases). This CDR3 contains 15 residues. Trimming pared 5 bases from V and 8 bases from J, leaving 19 bases between. Germline V CDR1 and CDR2: MNHEY, SMNVEV (reference sequence).

The CDR3 region is CASAVQGGSNQPQHF. DNA of the CDR3: TGTGCCAGCGCGGTACAGGGGGGGTCTAATCAGCCCCAGCATTTT. The chain is built from TRBV2 and TRBJ1-5, with 8 bases that match TRBD1. Germline V gives CDR1 SNHLY, CDR2 FYNNEI. Trimming removed 8 bases from V and 4 bases from J; junction bases left unmatched: 10. CDR3 length: 15 residues.

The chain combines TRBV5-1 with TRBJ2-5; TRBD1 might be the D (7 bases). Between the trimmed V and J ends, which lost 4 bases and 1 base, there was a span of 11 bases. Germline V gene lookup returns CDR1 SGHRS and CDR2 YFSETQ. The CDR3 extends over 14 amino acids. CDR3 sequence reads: CASSPRDSQETQYF. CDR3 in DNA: TGCGCCAGCAGCCCGCGGGACAGCCAAGAGACCCAGTACTTC.

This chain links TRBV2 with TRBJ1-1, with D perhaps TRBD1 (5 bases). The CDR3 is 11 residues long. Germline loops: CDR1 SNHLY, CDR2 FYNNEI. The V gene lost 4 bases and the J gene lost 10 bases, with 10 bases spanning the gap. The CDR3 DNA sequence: TGTGCCAGCAGTGGCGGGGGGATAGCTTTCTTT. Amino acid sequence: CASSGGGIAFF.

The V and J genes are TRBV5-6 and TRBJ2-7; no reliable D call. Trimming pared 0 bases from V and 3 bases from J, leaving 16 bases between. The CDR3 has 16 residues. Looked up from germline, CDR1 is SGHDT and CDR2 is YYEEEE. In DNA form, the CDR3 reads TGTGCCAGCAGCTTGGGGTCCTCAGGCAATTACTACGAGCAGTACTTC. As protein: CASSLGSSGNYYEQYF.

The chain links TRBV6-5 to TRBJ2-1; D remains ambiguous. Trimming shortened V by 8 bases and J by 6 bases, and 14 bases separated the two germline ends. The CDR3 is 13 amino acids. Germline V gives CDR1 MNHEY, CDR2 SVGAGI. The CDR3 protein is CASVQPSPNEQFF. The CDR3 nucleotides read TGTGCCAGCGTACAGCCTTCCCCCAATGAGCAGTTCTTC.

This CDR3 reads CASSWGQGLDNSPLHF. DNA for the CDR3: TGTGCCAGTAGCTGGGGACAGGGACTAGACAATTCACCCCTCCACTTT. This chain connects TRBV19 to TRBJ1-6; 9 positions agree with TRBD1. The CDR3 is 16 amino acids. Trimming removed 6 bases from V and 7 bases from J; junction bases left unmatched: 10. Germline loops: CDR1 LNHDA, CDR2 SQIVND (reference sequence).

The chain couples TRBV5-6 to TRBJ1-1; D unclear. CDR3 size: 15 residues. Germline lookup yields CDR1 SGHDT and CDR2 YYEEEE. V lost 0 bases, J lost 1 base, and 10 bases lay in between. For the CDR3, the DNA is TGTGCCAGCAGCTTGGAAGGGATTGAGAACACTGAAGCTTTCTTT. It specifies CASSLEGIENTEAFF.

DNA for the CDR3: TGCGCCAGCAGACCCAGGACAGGGGGAAACACCGGGGAGCTGTTTTTT. Translated, it gives CASRPRTGGNTGELFF. The chain carries TRBV5-1 and TRBJ2-2; 10 bases match TRBD1. The CDR3 runs 16 residues. In germline, CDR1 is SGHRS, CDR2 YFSETQ. V shed 5 bases, J shed 2 bases, and the junction held 6 bases outside the gene matches.

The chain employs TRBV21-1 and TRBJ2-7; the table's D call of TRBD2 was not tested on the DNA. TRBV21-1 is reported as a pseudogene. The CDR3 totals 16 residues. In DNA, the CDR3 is TGTGCCAGCAGCAACTTATTTGAGTTTAGCTCCTACGAGCAGTACTTC. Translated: CASSNLFEFSSYEQYF.

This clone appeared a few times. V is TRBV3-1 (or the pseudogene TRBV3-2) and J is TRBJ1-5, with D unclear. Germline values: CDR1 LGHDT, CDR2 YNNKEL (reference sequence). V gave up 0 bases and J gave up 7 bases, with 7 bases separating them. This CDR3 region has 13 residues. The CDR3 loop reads CASSQDRGQPQHF. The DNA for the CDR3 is TGTGCCAGCAGCCAAGACAGAGGGCAGCCCCAGCATTTT.

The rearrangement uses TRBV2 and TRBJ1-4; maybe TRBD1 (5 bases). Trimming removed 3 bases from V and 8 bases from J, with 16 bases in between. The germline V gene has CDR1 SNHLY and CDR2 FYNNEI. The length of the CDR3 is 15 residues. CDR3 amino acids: CASSDPPGRGEKLFF. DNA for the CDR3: TGTGCCAGCAGTGATCCCCCGGGACGGGGGGAAAAACTGTTTTTT.

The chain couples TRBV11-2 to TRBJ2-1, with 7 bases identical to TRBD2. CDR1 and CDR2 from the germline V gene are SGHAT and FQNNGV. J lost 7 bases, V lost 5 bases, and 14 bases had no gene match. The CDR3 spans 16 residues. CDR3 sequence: CASSGRFAGVGNEQFF. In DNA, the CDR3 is TGTGCCAGCAGCGGGCGCTTTGCGGGAGTTGGGAATGAGCAGTTCTTC.

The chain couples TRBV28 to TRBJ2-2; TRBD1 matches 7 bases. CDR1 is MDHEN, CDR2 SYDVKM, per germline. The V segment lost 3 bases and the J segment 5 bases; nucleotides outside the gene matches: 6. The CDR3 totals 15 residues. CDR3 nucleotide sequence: TGTGCCAGCAGTTTCCTGACAGGGATGACCGGGGAGCTGTTTTTT. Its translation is CASSFLTGMTGELFF.

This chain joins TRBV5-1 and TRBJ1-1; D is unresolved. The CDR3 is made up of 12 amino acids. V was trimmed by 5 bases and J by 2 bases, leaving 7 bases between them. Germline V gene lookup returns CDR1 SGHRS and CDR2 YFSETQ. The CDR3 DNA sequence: TGCGCCAGCAGGACGGCAAACACTGAAGCTTTCTTT. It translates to CASRTANTEAFF.

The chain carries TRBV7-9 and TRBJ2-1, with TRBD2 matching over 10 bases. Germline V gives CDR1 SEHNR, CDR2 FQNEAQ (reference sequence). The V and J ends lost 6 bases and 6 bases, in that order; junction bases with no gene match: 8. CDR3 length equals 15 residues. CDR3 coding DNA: TGTGCCAGCAGAATGGGACTAGCGTCCCCCAATGAGCAGTTCTTC. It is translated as CASRMGLASPNEQFF.

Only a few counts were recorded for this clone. CDR3 protein: CASSRGGTDTQYF. For the CDR3, the DNA is TGTGCCAGCAGCCGGGGAGGGACGGATACGCAGTATTTT. The rearrangement links TRBV3-1 (or the pseudogene TRBV3-2) to TRBJ2-3; 7 nucleotides match TRBD2. V lost 4 bases and J lost 6; bases outside the gene matches: 4. CDR1 is LGHDT, CDR2 YNNKEL, per germline (reference sequence). The CDR3 loop spans 13 amino acids.

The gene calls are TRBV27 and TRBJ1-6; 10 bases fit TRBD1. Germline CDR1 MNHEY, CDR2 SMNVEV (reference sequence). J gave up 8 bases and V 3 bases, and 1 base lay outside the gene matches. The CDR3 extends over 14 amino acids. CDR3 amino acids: CASSLTGGDSPLHF. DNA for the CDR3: TGTGCCAGCAGTTTGACAGGGGGCGATTCACCCCTCCACTTT.

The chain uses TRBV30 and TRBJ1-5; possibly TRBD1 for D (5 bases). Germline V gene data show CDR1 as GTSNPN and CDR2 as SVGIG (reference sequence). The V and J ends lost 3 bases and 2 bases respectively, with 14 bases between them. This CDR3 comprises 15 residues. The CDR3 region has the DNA TGTGCCTGGAGCCCAAGCGGGACGGGCAATCAGCCCCAGCATTTT. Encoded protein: CAWSPSGTGNQPQHF.

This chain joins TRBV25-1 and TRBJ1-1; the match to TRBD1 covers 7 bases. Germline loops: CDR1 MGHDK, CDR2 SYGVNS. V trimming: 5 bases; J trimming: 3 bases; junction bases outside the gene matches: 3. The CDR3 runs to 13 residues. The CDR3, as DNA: TGTGCCAGCAGTACTACAGGGGACACTGAAGCTTTCTTT. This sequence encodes CASSTTGDTEAFF. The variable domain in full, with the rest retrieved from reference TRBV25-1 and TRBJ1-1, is EADIYQTPRYLVIGTGKKITLECSQTMGHDKMYWYQQDPGMELHLIHYSYGVNSTEKGDLSSESTVSRIRTEHFPLTLESARPSHTSQYLCASSTTGDTEAFFGQGTRLTVV.

The CDR3 DNA follows: TGTGCCAGCTCACCGACGACAGGGCGGGATAATTCACCCCTCCACTTT. It yields the protein CASSPTTGRDNSPLHF. This chain uses TRBV18 with TRBJ1-6; 7 bases match TRBD1. Germline V lookup: CDR1 KGHSH, CDR2 LQKENI. This CDR3 region has 16 residues. With V trimmed by 3 bases and J by 5 bases, 7 bases remained unmatched. Full variable domain (remainder filled in from reference TRBV18 and TRBJ1-6): NAGVMQNPRHLVRRRGQEARLRCSPMKGHSHVYWYRQLPEEGLKFMVYLQKENIIDESGMPKERFSAEFPKEGPSILRIQQVVRGDSAAYFCASSPTTGRDNSPLHFGNGTRLTVT.

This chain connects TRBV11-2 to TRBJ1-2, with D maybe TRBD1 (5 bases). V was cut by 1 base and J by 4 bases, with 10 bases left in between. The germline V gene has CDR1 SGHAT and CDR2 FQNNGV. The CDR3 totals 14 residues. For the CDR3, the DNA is TGTGCCAGCAGCTTAGCGGGGCCCGGCTATGGCTACACCTTC. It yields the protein CASSLAGPGYGYTF.

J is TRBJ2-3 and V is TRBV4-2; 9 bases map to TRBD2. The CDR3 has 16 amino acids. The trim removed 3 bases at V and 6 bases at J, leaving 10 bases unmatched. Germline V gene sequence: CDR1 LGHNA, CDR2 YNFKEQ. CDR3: CASSQEPSGNYDTQYF. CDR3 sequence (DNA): TGTGCCAGCAGCCAGGAACCTAGCGGGAATTATGATACGCAGTATTTT.

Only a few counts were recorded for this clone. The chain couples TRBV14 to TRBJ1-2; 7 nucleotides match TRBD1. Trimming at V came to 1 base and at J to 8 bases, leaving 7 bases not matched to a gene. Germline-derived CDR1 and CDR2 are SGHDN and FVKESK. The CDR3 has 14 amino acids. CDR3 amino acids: CASSQAAYRGGYTF. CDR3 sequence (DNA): TGTGCCAGCAGCCAAGCGGCCTACAGGGGCGGCTACACCTTC.

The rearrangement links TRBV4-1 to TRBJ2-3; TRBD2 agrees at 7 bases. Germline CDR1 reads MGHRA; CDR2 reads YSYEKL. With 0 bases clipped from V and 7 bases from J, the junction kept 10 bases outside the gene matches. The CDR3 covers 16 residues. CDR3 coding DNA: TGCGCCAGCAGCCAAGAGTTCCGGGAGGTTCGGAATACGCAGTATTTT. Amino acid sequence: CASSQEFREVRNTQYF.

The DNA of the CDR3 is TGTGCCAGCAGTGAAGCTCCAGGGATTTATGGCTACACCTTC. Translating it yields CASSEAPGIYGYTF. J is TRBJ1-2 and V is TRBV6-1, with D perhaps matching TRBD1 (5 bases). Germline V gene lookup returns CDR1 MNHNS and CDR2 SASEGT. There are 14 residues in the CDR3. Deletions cut 0 bases from V and 5 bases from J, with 10 bases between.

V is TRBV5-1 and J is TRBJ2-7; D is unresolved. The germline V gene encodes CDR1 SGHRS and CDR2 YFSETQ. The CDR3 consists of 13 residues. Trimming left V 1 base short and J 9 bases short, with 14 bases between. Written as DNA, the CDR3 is TGCGCCAGCAGCTTGTCGGGCGCCGCCGGGCAGTACTTC. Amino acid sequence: CASSLSGAAGQYF.